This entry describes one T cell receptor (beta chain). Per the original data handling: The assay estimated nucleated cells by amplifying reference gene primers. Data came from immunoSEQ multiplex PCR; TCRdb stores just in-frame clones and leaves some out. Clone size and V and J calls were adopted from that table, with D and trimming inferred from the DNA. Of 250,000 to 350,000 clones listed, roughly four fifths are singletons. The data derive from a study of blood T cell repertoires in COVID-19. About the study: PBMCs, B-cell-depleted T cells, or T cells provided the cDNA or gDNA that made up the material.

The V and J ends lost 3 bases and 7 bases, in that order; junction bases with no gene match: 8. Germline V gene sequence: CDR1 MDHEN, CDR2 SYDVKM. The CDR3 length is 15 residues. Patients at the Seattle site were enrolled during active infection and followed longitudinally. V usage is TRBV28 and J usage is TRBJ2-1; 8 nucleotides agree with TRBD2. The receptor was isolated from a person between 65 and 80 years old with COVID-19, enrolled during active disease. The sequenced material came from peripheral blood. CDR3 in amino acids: CASSFIAGGGNEQFF. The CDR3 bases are TGTGCCAGCAGTTTTATCGCGGGAGGAGGTAATGAGCAGTTCTTC.